The 23 T cell receptor beta chains below all came from one sample that was sequenced in a study of CD8+CD57+ T cells in acquired aplastic anemia. Genomic DNA served as template for TCR beta VDJ and CDR3 profiling. TCRdb re-called the reads with MiXCR, one entry per CDR3 protein. The sample holds around 210,000 distinct CDR3 sequences; more than 55% are singletons and the top ten take around 58%. Patients picked for sequencing had shown CD8+CD57+ cell expansion detected by flow cytometry. Sequencing input: sorted CD4+, CD8+, or CD8+CD57+ T cells (not recorded which) from PBMCs. Receptor source: a human donor with aplastic anemia.

This chain links TRBV20-1 with TRBJ2-7; 7 bases match TRBD2. This CDR3 is built from 14 residues. The V gene's germline CDR1 is DFQATT and CDR2 SNEGSKA (reference sequence). The ends lost 5 bases at V and 5 bases at J; junction bases unmatched: 12. The CDR3: CSAGSGKGYDEQYF. The CDR3 coding sequence is TGCAGTGCTGGCAGCGGGAAAGGGTACGACGAGCAGTACTTC.

The chain carries TRBV7-6 and TRBJ2-1; D is unclear. The CDR3 spans 12 residues. The V gene's germline CDR1 is SGHVS and CDR2 FNYEAQ. Trimming stripped 5 bases from V and 8 bases from J, with 10 bases between. CDR3 in amino acids: CASSQTEHEQFF. CDR3 coding DNA: TGTGCCAGCAGCCAAACAGAACATGAGCAGTTCTTC.

CDR3 in DNA: TGCAGTGCCCCGGACTCTCGGCGTGACGAGCAGTACTTC. Protein product: CSAPDSRRDEQYF. The chain joins TRBV20-1 to TRBJ2-7, with D tentatively TRBD2 (5 bases). CDR1 is DFQATT and CDR2 is SNEGSKA in the germline V gene (reference sequence). The CDR3 runs 13 residues. Trimming took off 6 bases at V and 5 bases at J, with 17 bases between the two ends.

Worth noting for this clonotype: At one of its ends the junction is not consistent with the germline gene, which may arise from a read error. CDR3 loop: CATSRSLQGAGERLFF. In DNA form, the CDR3 reads TGTGCCACCAGCCGCAGCCTACAGGGGGCAGGGGAAAGACTGTTTTTT. The rearrangement joins TRBV15 to TRBJ1-4; 9 bases fit TRBD1. The CDR3 sequence is 16 residues long. CDR1 is LNHNV, CDR2 YYDKDF, per germline (reference sequence).

In its sample, this clonotype was seen a few times. This sequence joins TRBV7-9 and TRBJ2-1; D ambiguous. Germline CDR1 reads SEHNR; CDR2 reads FQNEAQ (reference sequence). The V and J ends lost 4 bases and 12 bases respectively, with 16 bases between them. This CDR3 is built from 13 residues. The CDR3 loop is CASSWAFDGVQFF. Here the CDR3 DNA reads TGTGCCAGCAGCTGGGCCTTTGACGGTGTGCAGTTCTTC.

The chain employs TRBV5-1 and TRBJ2-3; D may be TRBD1 (6 bases). The CDR3 length is 15 residues. Germline loops: CDR1 SGHRS, CDR2 YFSETQ. V was clipped by 3 bases and J by 6 bases, with 17 bases between them. The CDR3 coding sequence is TGCGCCAGCAGCTCTCGACAGGTTCCCGGGGATACGCAGTATTTT. This gives the protein CASSSRQVPGDTQYF.

The rearrangement joins TRBV7-9 to TRBJ1-4; 8 nucleotides line up with TRBD1. Trimming at V came to 4 bases and at J to 4 bases, leaving 8 bases not matched to a gene. CDR1 is SEHNR and CDR2 is FQNEAQ in the germline V gene (reference sequence). The CDR3 is 16 residues long. The CDR3 protein is CASSSTGTGYNEKLFF. The CDR3, as DNA: TGTGCCAGCAGCTCGACCGGGACAGGCTATAATGAAAAACTGTTTTTT.

The gene calls are TRBV12-3 or TRBV12-4 and TRBJ1-2; weak D call: TRBD1 (5 bases). The CDR3 has 14 residues. V was shortened by 4 bases and J by 3 bases, with 12 bases between the two germline ends. CDR3 in DNA: TGTGCCAGCAGTTGGGAGGGGAGGGACTATGGCTACACCTTC. Protein: CASSWEGRDYGYTF.

This chain links TRBV7-9 with TRBJ1-5; D gene uncertain. Trimming shortened V by 0 bases and J by 7 bases, and 7 bases separated the two germline ends. CDR3 length: 13 residues. Germline values: CDR1 SEHNR, CDR2 FQNEAQ (reference sequence). The CDR3 loop is CASSLARQQPQHF. Here the CDR3 DNA reads TGTGCCAGCAGCTTAGCGCGTCAACAGCCCCAGCATTTT.

The chain is built from TRBV7-9 and TRBJ1-6, with a tentative D call TRBD1 (6 bases). V lost 2 bases and J lost 8, with 13 bases in between. Per the germline V gene, CDR1 is SEHNR and CDR2 is FQNEAQ (reference sequence). The length of the CDR3 is 15 residues. Written as DNA, the CDR3 is TGTGCCAGCAGCTTAATTGTAGGGGGTGATTCACCCCTCCACTTT. Translated, it gives CASSLIVGGDSPLHF.

The table lists this clonotype with a count of one. This sequence joins TRBV12-3 or TRBV12-4 and TRBJ1-2; 9 bases are a match to TRBD1. The CDR3 totals 14 residues. The V gene end was trimmed by 7 bases and the J gene end by 5 bases; junction bases not matched to a gene: 8. The CDR3 DNA reads TGTGCCAGCACCACCCGGGACAGGGTTTATGGCTACACCTTC. It encodes CASTTRDRVYGYTF.

This rearrangement joins TRBV13 to TRBJ2-7; 7 nucleotides match TRBD1. The CDR3 extends over 14 amino acids. Germline V gene lookup returns CDR1 PRHDT and CDR2 FYEKMQ (reference sequence). The V and J ends lost 3 bases and 3 bases, in that order; junction bases with no gene match: 5. The DNA of the CDR3 is TGTGCCAGCAGCTTGAGGGACAGATACTACGAGCAGTACTTC. Translated, it gives CASSLRDRYYEQYF. The entire variable domain, with the rest obtained from reference TRBV13 and TRBJ2-7, is as follows: AAGVIQSPRHLIKEKRETATLKCYPIPRHDTVYWYQQGPGQDPQFLISFYEKMQSDKGSIPDRFSAQQFSDYHSELNMSSLELGDSALYFCASSLRDRYYEQYFGPGTRLTVT.

About this clonotype: The conserved phenylalanine or tryptophan normally closing the CDR3 is absent here, so this likely arose from a read error. This chain uses TRBV7-9 with TRBJ2-2; D unresolved. CDR1 is SEHNR and CDR2 is FQNEAQ in the germline V gene (reference sequence). CDR3 size: 14 residues. Trimming cost V 5 bases and J 0 bases, with 7 bases left between them. CDR3: CASSHRANTGELFL. In DNA form, the CDR3 reads TGTGCCAGCAGCCACCGCGCGAACACCGGGGAGCTGTTTCTT.

This clonotype was found a few times. The genes are TRBV2 and TRBJ2-3; 12 bases map to TRBD2. The CDR3 is 16 residues long. The germline V gene has CDR1 SNHLY and CDR2 FYNNEI. Losses at the gene ends were 4 bases for V and 4 bases for J; bases not matched to a gene: 6. The CDR3 loop is CASSGPSGGDADTQYF. Here the CDR3 DNA reads TGTGCCAGCAGTGGTCCTAGCGGGGGGGATGCAGATACGCAGTATTTT.

The table lists this clonotype with a few counts. The chain is built from TRBV10-1 and TRBJ2-7; possible D gene TRBD1, 6 bases. Germline V CDR1 and CDR2: WNHNN, SYGVQD (reference sequence). V lost 10 bases, J lost 3 bases, and 10 bases lay in between. CDR3 length: 11 amino acids. In DNA, the CDR3 is TGCGCCACTAGGACAGTCTACGAGCAGTACTTC. This sequence encodes CATRTVYEQYF.

The CDR3 DNA reads TGTGCCACCAGTGCCTGGGGGACAGGGGGGAATGAGCAGTTCTTC. Encoded protein: CATSAWGTGGNEQFF. The rearrangement uses TRBV24-1 and TRBJ2-1, with 11 bases lining up with TRBD1. CDR3 size: 15 residues. Germline V CDR1 and CDR2: KGHDR, SFDVKD. V dropped 5 bases and J dropped 7; count of bases not matched to a gene: 6.

The chain links TRBV15 to TRBJ1-2; 10 bases match TRBD1. The CDR3 is made up of 16 amino acids. CDR1 and CDR2 (germline): LNHNV, YYDKDF (reference sequence). V trimming: 0 bases; J trimming: 4 bases; junction bases outside the gene matches: 5. Written as DNA, the CDR3 is TGTGCCACCAGCAGAGACGGGACAGGGGCCTTCTATGGCTACACCTTC. Its translation is CATSRDGTGAFYGYTF.

In its sample, this clonotype was seen once. The chain is built from TRBV12-3 or TRBV12-4 and TRBJ1-6; no definite D call. The CDR3 runs 13 residues. V shed 5 bases and J shed 8 bases, with 10 bases lying between them. The CDR3 DNA reads as TGTGCCAGCAGTGCCTTCGAGGATTCACCCCTCCACTTT. The encoded protein is CASSAFEDSPLHF.

This clonotype was found a few times. The V call is TRBV5-1, the J call TRBJ1-2, with a weak D call TRBD1 (5 bases). Deletions cut 6 bases from V and 5 bases from J, with 20 bases between. Germline loops: CDR1 SGHRS, CDR2 YFSETQ. The CDR3 consists of 15 residues. The CDR3 is CASTPGITGSYGYTF. CDR3 in DNA: TGCGCCAGCACCCCAGGGATCACGGGTTCATATGGCTACACCTTC.

The chain couples TRBV10-3 to TRBJ1-1; 8 nucleotides match TRBD1. This CDR3 is 13 amino acids long. J gave up 3 bases and V 7 bases, and 4 bases lay outside the gene matches. Germline values: CDR1 ENHRY, CDR2 SYGVKD. This chain's CDR3 is CAINGQGDTEAFF. Written as DNA, the CDR3 is TGTGCCATCAACGGACAGGGCGACACTGAAGCTTTCTTT.

The gene calls are TRBV20-1 and TRBJ2-7; the D gene is possibly TRBD2 (6 bases). Trimming took 3 bases from V and 2 from J, leaving 11 bases between them. Germline loops: CDR1 DFQATT, CDR2 SNEGSKA (reference sequence). This CDR3 contains 13 residues. Written as DNA, the CDR3 is TGCAGTGCTAGGGGACTCCAGACCTACGAGCAGTACTTC. It codes for CSARGLQTYEQYF.

This clonotype was picked up a small number of times. V and J are TRBV6-6 and TRBJ2-6; TRBD1 might be the D (5 bases). V was trimmed by 0 bases and J by 2 bases, leaving 23 bases between them. The CDR3 consists of 21 residues. Germline-derived CDR1 and CDR2 are MNHNY and SVGAGI (reference sequence). This chain's CDR3 is CASSYSFLAGPVRPGANVLTF. The CDR3 DNA reads TGTGCCAGCAGTTACTCGTTCCTTGCAGGGCCGGTTCGGCCTGGGGCCAACGTCCTGACTTTC.

For this clonotype: One end of the junction does not line up with germline, which may come from a read error. This rearrangement joins TRBV6-1 to TRBJ1-5; 7 bases map to TRBD1. Germline V gene data show CDR1 as MNHNS and CDR2 as SASEGT. The CDR3 spans 14 residues. The CDR3 sequence is CAGRGGTGNQPQHF. For the CDR3, the DNA is TGTGCCGGCAGGGGTGGGACAGGCAATCAGCCCCAGCATTTT.